The 32 T cell receptor beta chains below come from one sample, sequenced in a study of blood T cell repertoires in COVID-19. Measured with immunoSEQ multiplex PCR; TCRdb has only the in-frame clones, and not every one. The sample carries roughly 75,000 clones, approximately 74% recorded once. Sequencing used peripheral blood. The receptors come from a human donor with acute or convalescent COVID-19. The donor label of this sample is uncertain.

V usage is TRBV28 and J usage is TRBJ1-6; 8 nucleotides agree with TRBD1. This CDR3 spans 15 amino acids. The ends lost 6 bases at V and 10 bases at J; junction bases unmatched: 11. Per the germline V gene, CDR1 is MDHEN and CDR2 is SYDVKM. The CDR3 region is CASRTTGAQGSPLHF. CDR3 DNA sequence: TGTGCCAGCAGAACGACAGGGGCTCAGGGATCACCCCTCCACTTT.

The gene calls are TRBV3-1 (or the pseudogene TRBV3-2) and TRBJ1-1, with 9 positions matching TRBD1. CDR1 is LGHDT and CDR2 is YNNKEL in the germline V gene (reference sequence). Trimming removed 7 bases from V and 11 bases from J; junction bases left unmatched: 8. The CDR3 contains 12 residues. CDR3: CASKSRTGDAFF. As DNA, the CDR3 is TGTGCCAGCAAGTCTCGGACAGGGGACGCTTTCTTT.

V gene TRBV2 combines with J gene TRBJ2-5, with TRBD1 matching 9 bases. This CDR3 is built from 14 residues. Germline CDR1 and CDR2: SNHLY and FYNNEI. V lost 9 bases and J lost 5; bases outside the gene matches: 10. CDR3 nucleotides: TGTGCCAGTGCGTACAGGGGGCGAGGGGAGACCCAGTACTTC. Protein product: CASAYRGRGETQYF. The variable domain in full, with the rest retrieved from reference TRBV2 and TRBJ2-5, is EPEVTQTPSHQVTQMGQEVILRCVPISNHLYFYWYRQILGQKVEFLVSFYNNEISEKSEIFDDQFSVERPDGSNFTLKIRSTKLEDSAMYFCASAYRGRGETQYFGPGTRLLVL.

This chain uses TRBV2 with TRBJ2-1; the D gene is possibly TRBD2 (5 bases). V lost 8 bases and J 5 bases, leaving 16 bases between the germline ends. Germline V CDR1 and CDR2: SNHLY, FYNNEI. This CDR3 contains 14 residues. CDR3 nucleotides: TGTGCCAGCCACGGCACTAGTCGAGACAATGAGCAGTTCTTC. The encoded protein is CASHGTSRDNEQFF.

The CDR3 bases are TGTGCCAGTAGCCTTAGGACTAGCGCCCTATTAGGGGAGCTGTTTTTT. This encodes CASSLRTSALLGELFF. The V gene is TRBV19, the J gene TRBJ2-2, with TRBD2 matching 9 bases. This CDR3 spans 16 amino acids. Unmatched junction bases numbered 13, after V lost 6 bases and J lost 8 bases. From germline, CDR1 is LNHDA and CDR2 SQIVND (reference sequence).

The chain combines TRBV24-1 with TRBJ2-7, with D perhaps TRBD1 (6 bases). The CDR3 runs 13 residues. Germline-derived CDR1 and CDR2 are KGHDR and SFDVKD. Deletions cut 5 bases from V and 3 bases from J, with 10 bases between. The CDR3 sequence is CATSVNRDYEQYV. CDR3 nucleotide sequence: TGTGCCACCAGTGTAAACAGGGACTACGAGCAGTACGTC.

The genes are TRBV24-1 and TRBJ2-2; D gene unclear. This CDR3 has 12 amino acids. V gave up 7 bases and J gave up 2 bases, with 4 bases separating them. Germline V gene data show CDR1 as KGHDR and CDR2 as SFDVKD. CDR3 protein: CATRLNTGELFF. DNA for the CDR3: TGTGCCACCAGACTAAACACCGGGGAGCTGTTTTTT.

This clone was picked up a small number of times. The chain links TRBV5-1 to TRBJ2-2; TRBD2 matches 10 bases. CDR3 length equals 16 residues. Germline CDR1 is SGHRS and CDR2 is YFSETQ. V shed 2 bases, J shed 0 bases, and the junction held 1 base outside the gene matches. CDR3 protein: CASSFTSGTNTGELFF. CDR3 coding DNA: TGCGCCAGCAGCTTTACTAGCGGGACGAACACCGGGGAGCTGTTTTTT.

This chain connects TRBV5-6 to TRBJ2-5; 12 bases align to TRBD1. CDR1 is SGHDT and CDR2 is YYEEEE in the germline V gene. V gave up 2 bases and J gave up 4 bases; unmatched junction bases: 12. This CDR3 comprises 18 residues. CDR3 in DNA: TGTGCCAGCAGCTTATTTGATACCGGGACAGGGGGCGGAGAGACCCAGTACTTC. It encodes CASSLFDTGTGGGETQYF.

The chain employs TRBV12-3 or TRBV12-4 and TRBJ2-5; 7 bases match TRBD1. CDR3 length: 13 amino acids. The V segment lost 5 bases and the J segment 5 bases; nucleotides outside the gene matches: 5. CDR3 bases: TGTGCCAGCAGTCCCAACAGGGGCGAGACCCAGTACTTC. Its translation: CASSPNRGETQYF.

The chain links TRBV5-6 to TRBJ1-4, with 7 bases identical to TRBD1. The CDR3 is 14 amino acids. Per germline, CDR1 SGHDT and CDR2 YYEEEE. Trimming cost V 4 bases and J 7 bases; bases outside gene matches: 7. CDR3 amino acids: CASSQDRAGEKLFF. In DNA, the CDR3 is TGTGCCAGCAGCCAAGACAGGGCGGGTGAAAAACTGTTTTTT.

This chain joins TRBV10-3 and TRBJ1-2; D is ambiguous. The germline V and J ends were trimmed by 0 bases and 14 bases, with 13 bases remaining between them. CDR3 length: 12 residues. Germline V CDR1 and CDR2: ENHRY, SYGVKD. The chain's CDR3 is CAISESSASGTF. The CDR3 DNA is TGTGCCATCAGTGAGTCGTCAGCGTCCGGGACCTTC.

This clone was observed a handful of times. This chain uses TRBV5-3 with TRBJ2-6; TRBD2 matches at 8 bases. TRBV5-3 is identified as an open reading frame with a role that is uncertain. The CDR3 is made up of 18 amino acids. V lost 3 bases and J lost 1; bases outside the gene matches: 9. The CDR3, as DNA: TGTGCCAGAAGCTCTTCCGGGAGGGGTCGTTCTGGGGCCAACGTCCTGACTTTC. Protein sequence: CARSSSGRGRSGANVLTF.

The table lists this clone with a count of one. J is TRBJ1-5 and V is TRBV18, with D unresolved. Trimming removed 0 bases from V and 0 bases from J, with 6 bases in between. The CDR3 loop spans 15 amino acids. Germline V gene lookup returns CDR1 KGHSH and CDR2 LQKENI. The CDR3 nucleotides read TGTGCCAGCTCACCACCGGGCAATAGCAATCAGCCCCAGCATTTT. This codes for CASSPPGNSNQPQHF.

This clone was observed a handful of times. This rearrangement joins TRBV12-5 to TRBJ2-1, with D unclear. The germline V gene has CDR1 LGHNT and CDR2 FRNRAP. The CDR3 has 11 residues. Trimming removed 2 bases from V and 8 bases from J, with 4 bases in between. For the CDR3, the DNA is TGTGCTAGTGGTTTGCGGGATGAGCAGTTCTTC. Amino acids: CASGLRDEQFF.

The genes are TRBV10-3 and TRBJ2-1; the D is unclear. This CDR3 has 14 residues. CDR1 is ENHRY and CDR2 is SYGVKD in the germline V gene. Trimming took 6 bases from V and 2 from J, leaving 11 bases between them. The CDR3 sequence is CAIRPAATYNEQFF. CDR3 nucleotides: TGTGCCATCAGACCCGCGGCCACCTACAATGAGCAGTTCTTC.

The gene calls are TRBV7-8 and TRBJ1-2; maybe TRBD1 (6 bases). This CDR3 has 13 residues. With 7 bases removed from V and 8 bases from J, the gap between germline ends came to 17 bases. The germline gives CDR1 SGHVS, CDR2 FQNEAQ. Written as DNA, the CDR3 is TGTGCCAGCACCACCCCCTACAGGGAAGGCTACACCTTC. Protein product: CASTTPYREGYTF.

This clone appeared once. The chain joins TRBV11-2 to TRBJ1-1; D not resolved. This CDR3 region has 16 residues. Deletions cut 5 bases from V and 3 bases from J, with 19 bases between. Germline CDR1 reads SGHAT; CDR2 reads FQNNGV. The CDR3 coding sequence is TGTGCCAGCAGCCTAAAAGGCGGAACATGGTACACTGAAGCTTTCTTT. This encodes CASSLKGGTWYTEAFF.

The chain employs TRBV5-1 and TRBJ2-1; 10 bases align to TRBD2. The V gene end was trimmed by 2 bases and the J gene end by 3 bases; junction bases not matched to a gene: 2. In germline, CDR1 is SGHRS, CDR2 YFSETQ. The CDR3 extends over 15 amino acids. CDR3 sequence: CASSLIAGGYNEQFF. The DNA for the CDR3 is TGCGCCAGCAGCTTAATAGCGGGGGGCTACAATGAGCAGTTCTTC.

The chain links TRBV15 to TRBJ1-2, with 7 bases that match TRBD1. Germline loops: CDR1 LNHNV, CDR2 YYDKDF (reference sequence). This CDR3 has 15 amino acids. Trimming cost V 5 bases and J 1 base; bases outside gene matches: 7. The DNA for the CDR3 is TGTGCCACCAGCTCCCCCGGGACAGATAACTATGGCTACACCTTC. Its translation: CATSSPGTDNYGYTF.

The sample holds one count of this clone. This rearrangement joins TRBV3-1 (or the pseudogene TRBV3-2) to TRBJ2-3; the match to TRBD2 covers 9 bases. Trimming at V came to 0 bases and at J to 2 bases, leaving 9 bases not matched to a gene. The germline gives CDR1 LGHDT, CDR2 YNNKEL (reference sequence). CDR3 length: 18 residues. The CDR3 sequence: CASSQDLPGGGATDTQYF. The CDR3 bases are TGTGCCAGCAGCCAAGATCTACCGGGCGGGGGGGCCACAGATACGCAGTATTTT.

The genes are TRBV27 and TRBJ2-7; TRBD1 agrees at 8 bases. V lost 3 bases, J lost 7 bases, and 8 bases stayed unmatched. The CDR3 covers 14 residues. Germline assignment: CDR1 MNHEY and CDR2 SMNVEV (reference sequence). In DNA, the CDR3 is TGTGCCAGCAGTTTGACAGGGGACATAGTGGAGCAGTACTTC. It encodes CASSLTGDIVEQYF.

V gene TRBV28 combines with J gene TRBJ1-1; perhaps TRBD1 as D (5 bases). The CDR3 extends over 13 amino acids. Germline CDR1 and CDR2: MDHEN and SYDVKM. Deletions cut 7 bases from V and 1 base from J, with 10 bases between. CDR3 bases: TGTGCCAGCACCCAGACAGCGAACACTGAAGCTTTCTTT. Translated, it gives CASTQTANTEAFF.

Written as DNA, the CDR3 is TGTGCCAGCAGCTTCGGGTTGTCCTTAGAGACCCAGTACTTC. Amino acid sequence: CASSFGLSLETQYF. J is TRBJ2-5 and V is TRBV11-2; the D is unclear. The CDR3 length is 14 residues. Germline V gives CDR1 SGHAT, CDR2 FQNNGV. The V gene lost 3 bases and the J gene lost 4 bases, with 12 bases spanning the gap.

This clone was seen a handful of times. V and J are TRBV6-6 and TRBJ2-3; possibly TRBD2 for D (6 bases). From germline, CDR1 is MNHNY and CDR2 SVGAGI (reference sequence). The germline V and J ends were trimmed by 6 bases and 5 bases, with 12 bases remaining between them. The CDR3 consists of 13 residues. DNA of the CDR3: TGTGCCAGCAGCCCGTGGCGGGGAGATACGCAGTATTTT. Protein product: CASSPWRGDTQYF.

J is TRBJ1-1 and V is TRBV5-6, with TRBD1 as a possible D gene (5 bases). Per germline, CDR1 SGHDT and CDR2 YYEEEE. V was cut by 0 bases and J by 4 bases, with 7 bases left in between. The CDR3 is 13 residues long. CDR3 in amino acids: CASSLVGATEAFF. The DNA for the CDR3 is TGTGCCAGCAGCTTGGTTGGGGCCACTGAAGCTTTCTTT.

J is TRBJ1-5 and V is TRBV19; D is ambiguous. This CDR3 has 14 amino acids. Germline V CDR1 and CDR2: LNHDA, SQIVND (reference sequence). Trimming cost V 3 bases and J 2 bases, with 8 bases left between them. The CDR3 protein is CASSISGGNQPQHF. In nucleotides, the CDR3 is TGTGCCAGTAGTATCAGCGGGGGCAATCAGCCCCAGCATTTT. Drawing the rest from reference TRBV19 and TRBJ1-5, the complete variable domain is DGGITQSPKYLFRKEGQNVTLSCEQNLNHDAMYWYRQDPGQGLRLIYYSQIVNDFQKGDIAEGYSVSREKKESFPLTVTSAQKNPTAFYLCASSISGGNQPQHFGDGTRLSIL.

J is TRBJ2-7 and V is TRBV28; 8 nucleotides match TRBD1. V lost 6 bases, J lost 7 bases, and 5 bases stayed unmatched. The germline V gene has CDR1 MDHEN and CDR2 SYDVKM. The CDR3 consists of 12 residues. CDR3: CASRDTGGEQYV. CDR3 DNA: TGTGCCAGCAGGGACACAGGGGGAGAGCAGTACGTC.

The genes are TRBV2 and TRBJ2-7, with D perhaps TRBD1 (5 bases). V gave up 1 base and J gave up 2 bases, with 6 bases separating them. Germline CDR1 reads SNHLY; CDR2 reads FYNNEI. CDR3 length: 13 residues. This CDR3 is CASSEDRTYEQYF. CDR3 nucleotides: TGTGCCAGCAGTGAAGACAGGACCTACGAGCAGTACTTC.

The sample holds one count of this clone. The chain uses TRBV28 and TRBJ1-1; a weak D match, TRBD1 (6 bases). This CDR3 spans 12 amino acids. CDR1 is MDHEN, CDR2 SYDVKM, per germline. V lost 6 bases and J 7 bases, leaving 12 bases between the germline ends. CDR3 sequence (DNA): TGTGCCAGCAGCCCCTCGGGACATGAAGCTTTCTTT. Its translation is CASSPSGHEAFF.

The chain uses TRBV11-2 and TRBJ1-2, with TRBD1 as a possible D gene (5 bases). This CDR3 comprises 13 residues. From germline, CDR1 is SGHAT and CDR2 FQNNGV. The V gene lost 0 bases and the J gene lost 7 bases, with 9 bases spanning the gap. This CDR3 reads CASSLDRVGGYTF. The CDR3, as DNA: TGTGCCAGCAGCTTAGACAGGGTTGGTGGCTACACCTTC.

The CDR3 DNA is TGTGCCAGTAGTATAACAGGGTCGAATGAAAAACTGTTTTTT. Its translation: CASSITGSNEKLFF. This chain links TRBV19 with TRBJ1-4; possibly TRBD1 for D (6 bases). There are 14 residues in the CDR3. Germline CDR1 is LNHDA and CDR2 is SQIVND (reference sequence). With 2 bases removed from V and 5 bases from J, the gap between germline ends came to 9 bases.